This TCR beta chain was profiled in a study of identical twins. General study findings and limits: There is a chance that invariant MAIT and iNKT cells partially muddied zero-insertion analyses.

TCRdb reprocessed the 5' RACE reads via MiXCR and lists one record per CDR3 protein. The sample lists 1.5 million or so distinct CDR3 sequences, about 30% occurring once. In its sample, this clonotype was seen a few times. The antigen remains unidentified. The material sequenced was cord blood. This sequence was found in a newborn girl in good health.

CDR3 amino acids: CSAREKYRGMVSPLHF. DNA of the CDR3: TGCAGTGCTAGGGAGAAGTACAGGGGGATGGTTTCACCCCTCCACTTT. The chain combines TRBV20-1 with TRBJ1-6; 8 nucleotides match TRBD1. The J segment lost 9 bases and the V segment lost 3 bases, leaving 13 bases of the junction unmatched. The CDR3 length is 16 residues. Germline lookup yields CDR1 DFQATT and CDR2 SNEGSKA (reference sequence).